This record covers a single T cell receptor (beta chain). Its antigen is still unknown. These donors were members of the roughly 120-subject validation cohort, a group separate from the roughly 670-subject first cohort. The sample comes from a study of cytomegalovirus exposure and HLA in healthy donors. Study-wide results and limits: Most sequenced TCRs were rare (though some public TCRs occurred in many donors). One later analysis, an examination of the 120 validation repertoires, found that first-cohort TCR clusters tended to co-occur in them. Confirmation was obtained in vitro that a few CMV-associated chains are specific for CMV antigens.

Assay: immunoSEQ multiplex PCR; the TCRdb copy retains only in-frame clones and omits some. The sample consists of roughly 350,000 clones, about nine tenths of them appearing once. The source of this sequence is a young woman in good health and CMV-seronegative. Source material: PBMCs.

CDR3 nucleotides: TGTGCCAGCAGGGGCGGGACAGCCGAATTTCTTAATGGCTACACCTTC. Its translation: CASRGGTAEFLNGYTF. The chain links TRBV6-6 to TRBJ1-2; 7 positions agree with TRBD1. CDR1 and CDR2 (germline): MNHNY, SVGAGI (reference sequence). Losses at the gene ends were 6 bases for V and 6 bases for J; bases not matched to a gene: 16. The CDR3 length is 16 residues.